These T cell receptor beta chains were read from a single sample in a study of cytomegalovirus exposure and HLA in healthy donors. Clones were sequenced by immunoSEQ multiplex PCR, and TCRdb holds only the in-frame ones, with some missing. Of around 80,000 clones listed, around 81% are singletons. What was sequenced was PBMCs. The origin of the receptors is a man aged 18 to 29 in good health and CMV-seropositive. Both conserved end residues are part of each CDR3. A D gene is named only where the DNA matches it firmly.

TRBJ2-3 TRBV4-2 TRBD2 CASSPFGRDLSTDTQYF TGTGCCAGCAGCCCATTCGGGAGGGACCTTAGCACAGATACGCAGTATTTT
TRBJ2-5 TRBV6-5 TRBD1 CASRTLDRSETQYF TGTGCCAGCAGGACCCTGGACAGGAGCGAGACCCAGTACTTC
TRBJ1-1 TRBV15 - CATSRGFQGTEAFF TGTGCCACCAGCAGAGGTTTCCAGGGGACTGAAGCTTTCTTT
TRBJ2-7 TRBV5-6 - CASSYGGSEQYF TGTGCCAGCAGCTACGGGGGAAGCGAGCAGTACTTC
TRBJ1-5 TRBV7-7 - CASSQTGLDQPQHF TGTGCTAGCAGCCAGACAGGATTAGACCAGCCCCAGCATTTT
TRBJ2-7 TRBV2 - CASRNRITYEQYF TGTGCCAGCAGAAACAGGATAACTTACGAGCAGTACTTC
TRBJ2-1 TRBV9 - CASSVSSLVSNEQFF TGTGCCAGCAGCGTGTCCTCACTAGTAAGCAATGAGCAGTTCTTC
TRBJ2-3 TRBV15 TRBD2 CATSRDLAGGADTQYF TGTGCCACCAGCAGAGATCTAGCGGGAGGGGCGGATACGCAGTATTTT
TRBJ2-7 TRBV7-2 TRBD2 CASSLTSGRAYEQYF TGTGCCAGCAGCCTGACTAGCGGGAGGGCCTACGAGCAGTACTTC
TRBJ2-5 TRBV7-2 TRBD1 CASSPFRTGQETQYF TGTGCCAGCAGCCCCTTCCGGACAGGCCAAGAGACCCAGTACTTC
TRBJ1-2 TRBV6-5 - CASSARNFYGYTF TGTGCCAGCAGTGCCCGCAACTTCTATGGCTACACCTTC
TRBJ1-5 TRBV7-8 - CASGEGQPQHF TGTGCCAGCGGGGAGGGTCAGCCCCAGCATTTT